One sample yielded the 24 T cell receptor beta chains listed below, sequenced in a study of cytomegalovirus exposure and HLA in healthy donors (dated by TCRdb to about 2017). To prepare the library, the immunoSEQ multiplex PCR assay was applied. Sourced from immuneACCESS, this table was stored by TCRdb with only in-frame sequences that have V and J called. A share of the clones is absent; for the studies checked, an unresolved V gene accounts for under half, and the remainder has no known explanation. This sample has about 130,000 clones in its table, and nearly 90% of those were observed once. Around 1.1% of the sample is held by the ten biggest clonotypes. The specimen sequenced was PBMCs. These receptors came from a woman between 18 and 29 years old in good health and CMV-seronegative.

This clone was counted once. This chain joins TRBV10-2 and TRBJ2-1; TRBD1 is a possible D gene (6 bases). This CDR3 comprises 15 residues. With 10 bases removed from V and 8 bases from J, the gap between germline ends came to 24 bases. Germline V gives CDR1 WSHSY, CDR2 SAAADI. CDR3: CATGVGAPPGDEQFF. Written as DNA, the CDR3 is TGCGCCACCGGGGTGGGGGCCCCTCCAGGGGATGAGCAGTTCTTC.

The chain combines TRBV25-1 with TRBJ1-1, with D possibly being TRBD1 (6 bases). CDR3 length equals 15 residues. V dropped 2 bases and J dropped 2 bases, with 12 bases sitting between them. Looked up from germline, CDR1 is MGHDK and CDR2 is SYGVNS. CDR3 sequence reads: CASSETGTPNTEAFF. The DNA of the CDR3 is TGTGCCAGCAGTGAAACCGGGACACCCAACACTGAAGCTTTCTTT.

V gene TRBV18 combines with J gene TRBJ2-7; D is ambiguous. CDR1 KGHSH and CDR2 LQKENI come from the germline V gene. This CDR3 comprises 12 residues. Trimming stripped 5 bases from V and 5 bases from J, with 10 bases between. CDR3 sequence reads: CASSSTRDEQYF. The CDR3 DNA reads as TGTGCCAGCTCATCCACTCGGGACGAGCAGTACTTC.

In its sample, this clone was seen once. DNA for the CDR3: TGTGCCAGCAGTTGGGGTGCACAGGGGGCGCGGGGCTACACCTTC. This encodes CASSWGAQGARGYTF. The chain links TRBV28 to TRBJ1-2; TRBD1 agrees at 9 bases. The CDR3 consists of 15 residues. V lost 4 bases, J lost 8 bases, and 11 bases stayed unmatched. Germline V gives CDR1 MDHEN, CDR2 SYDVKM.

This clone has just one count. The J gene is TRBJ1-1, the V gene TRBV18; no clear D. CDR1 and CDR2 (germline): KGHSH, LQKENI. Trimming left V 2 bases short and J 3 bases short, with 7 bases between. This CDR3 has 13 amino acids. CDR3 nucleotides: TGTGCCAGCTCACCAGAAGCCTACACTGAAGCTTTCTTT. Translating it yields CASSPEAYTEAFF.

This sequence joins TRBV11-2 and TRBJ2-7; D gene ambiguous. The CDR3 sequence is 14 residues long. Germline lookup yields CDR1 SGHAT and CDR2 FQNNGV. V lost 0 bases, J lost 3 bases, and 9 bases lay in between. The CDR3 loop reads CASSLDNPSYEQYV. CDR3 DNA sequence: TGTGCCAGCAGCTTAGATAATCCTAGCTACGAGCAGTACGTC.

This chain uses TRBV19 with TRBJ1-5; maybe TRBD1 (5 bases). The germline V and J ends were trimmed by 4 bases and 7 bases, with 14 bases remaining between them. The germline CDR1 and CDR2 sequences are LNHDA and SQIVND (reference sequence). This CDR3 spans 14 amino acids. The CDR3 is CASSKEQGRQPQHF. The CDR3 bases are TGTGCCAGTAGTAAGGAGCAGGGCAGGCAGCCCCAGCATTTT. Variable domain in full (rest from reference TRBV19 and TRBJ1-5): DGGITQSPKYLFRKEGQNVTLSCEQNLNHDAMYWYRQDPGQGLRLIYYSQIVNDFQKGDIAEGYSVSREKKESFPLTVTSAQKNPTAFYLCASSKEQGRQPQHFGDGTRLSIL.

J is TRBJ2-3 and V is TRBV28; D is possibly TRBD1 (5 bases). V shed 2 bases and J shed 3 bases, with 9 bases lying between them. The CDR3 is 14 amino acids. CDR1 is MDHEN, CDR2 SYDVKM, per germline. CDR3 residues: CASSLPRVTDTQYF. The CDR3 DNA is TGTGCCAGCAGTTTACCCAGGGTGACAGATACGCAGTATTTT.

This clone was seen a handful of times. The J gene is TRBJ1-5, the V gene TRBV7-9; 9 nucleotides match TRBD1. Germline-derived CDR1 and CDR2 are SEHNR and FQNEAQ (reference sequence). The CDR3 has 13 residues. V was pared by 5 bases and J by 7 bases, with 3 bases of the junction left unmatched. CDR3 protein: CASSRTGDQPQHF. For the CDR3, the DNA is TGTGCCAGCAGCCGGACAGGGGACCAGCCCCAGCATTTT.

The chain combines TRBV6-6 with TRBJ2-7, with 8 bases fitting TRBD2. Germline CDR1 reads MNHNY; CDR2 reads SVGAGI (reference sequence). V was clipped by 0 bases and J by 7 bases; unmatched bases: 5. The CDR3 runs to 14 residues. The CDR3 sequence is CASSYSESSGEQYV. CDR3 nucleotide sequence: TGTGCCAGCAGTTACTCGGAATCTAGCGGGGAGCAGTACGTC.

This clone was counted only a few times. The chain links TRBV5-1 to TRBJ2-5; weak D call: TRBD2 (7 bases). From germline, CDR1 is SGHRS and CDR2 YFSETQ. The V end was cut by 0 bases, the J end by 4 bases, with 13 bases between. The CDR3 is 15 residues long. As DNA, the CDR3 is TGCGCCAGCAGCTTGGTTGGGGGGGCGGTAGAGACCCAGTACTTC. Protein product: CASSLVGGAVETQYF.

The chain is built from TRBV19 and TRBJ2-7; tentative D call: TRBD1 (5 bases). V gave up 4 bases and J gave up 0 bases, with 10 bases separating them. The CDR3 totals 14 residues. Germline V gene sequence: CDR1 LNHDA, CDR2 SQIVND (reference sequence). The CDR3 DNA follows: TGTGCCAGTAGTACCCTGGACATCTCCTACGAGCAGTACTTC. It codes for CASSTLDISYEQYF.

This chain uses TRBV27 with TRBJ2-3; 9 nucleotides agree with TRBD1. This CDR3 is 13 amino acids long. The germline CDR1 and CDR2 sequences are MNHEY and SMNVEV (reference sequence). Losses at the gene ends were 6 bases for V and 4 bases for J; bases not matched to a gene: 2. CDR3 loop: CASRQGAADTQYF. In DNA, the CDR3 is TGTGCCAGCAGACAGGGGGCCGCAGATACGCAGTATTTT.

This chain uses TRBV5-1 with TRBJ1-1, with 9 bases that match TRBD1. The CDR3 is made up of 17 amino acids. J was trimmed by 6 bases and V by 4 bases; bases with no gene match: 16. Germline CDR1 reads SGHRS; CDR2 reads YFSETQ. In DNA form, the CDR3 reads TGCGCCAGCAGCCACAGGGGGCAAGGGGGTGAAACCCCTGAAGCTTTCTTT. Its translation is CASSHRGQGGETPEAFF.

This chain uses TRBV18 with TRBJ2-7; D is perhaps TRBD1 (6 bases). Germline V gene lookup returns CDR1 KGHSH and CDR2 LQKENI. The CDR3 length is 16 residues. The V gene lost 3 bases and the J gene lost 1 base, with 16 bases spanning the gap. CDR3 sequence: CASSPTDRLESYEQYV. CDR3 nucleotide sequence: TGTGCCAGCTCACCCACGGACAGATTAGAATCCTACGAGCAGTACGTC.

V and J are TRBV7-7 and TRBJ2-1; TRBD2 agrees at 7 bases. The J segment lost 5 bases and the V segment lost 4 bases, leaving 5 bases of the junction unmatched. Germline assignment: CDR1 SSHAT and CDR2 FNYEAQ (reference sequence). The length of the CDR3 is 14 residues. CDR3 protein: CASSSTSTNNEQFF. CDR3 DNA sequence: TGTGCCAGCAGCTCGACTAGCACCAACAATGAGCAGTTCTTC.

V is TRBV6-4 and J is TRBJ1-2; the D is unclear. The V end lost 5 bases, the J end lost 3 bases, and 10 bases lay between the germline ends. Germline V gene sequence: CDR1 MRHNA, CDR2 SNTAGT. This CDR3 is 13 amino acids long. The CDR3 here is CASSRGRDYGYTF. CDR3 DNA sequence: TGTGCCAGCAGTCGAGGGAGGGACTATGGCTACACCTTC.

This sequence joins TRBV5-1 and TRBJ2-1, with 11 bases lining up with TRBD2. J lost 8 bases, V lost 7 bases, and 11 bases had no gene match. The CDR3 spans 15 residues. Germline V gene sequence: CDR1 SGHRS, CDR2 YFSETQ. CDR3 protein: CASYSGGAWSDEQFF. CDR3 in DNA: TGCGCCAGCTATAGCGGGGGGGCCTGGTCTGATGAGCAGTTCTTC.

V usage is TRBV2 and J usage is TRBJ2-7; a weak D match, TRBD1 (6 bases). The CDR3 has 16 residues. Looked up from germline, CDR1 is SNHLY and CDR2 is FYNNEI. Trimming removed 7 bases from V and 0 bases from J, with 19 bases in between. In DNA form, the CDR3 reads TGTGCCAGCACTCAGGGGACCGTTTTAAACTCCTACGAGCAGTACGTC. Translating gives CASTQGTVLNSYEQYV.

The chain recombines TRBV6-5 with TRBJ2-5; perhaps TRBD2 as D (5 bases). CDR3 size: 13 residues. Per the germline V gene, CDR1 is MNHEY and CDR2 is SVGAGI. With 5 bases removed from V and 5 bases from J, the gap between germline ends came to 12 bases. CDR3 sequence: CASSGPRVETQYF. The DNA for the CDR3 is TGTGCCAGCAGTGGGCCGAGGGTCGAGACCCAGTACTTC.

The rearrangement uses TRBV5-4 and TRBJ1-2; D is unclear. Trimming pared 0 bases from V and 4 bases from J, leaving 10 bases between. Germline CDR1 reads SGHNT; CDR2 reads YYREEE (reference sequence). The CDR3 has 14 residues. CDR3 loop: CASSLGREAYGYTF. The CDR3 DNA is TGTGCCAGCAGCTTGGGGAGAGAGGCCTATGGCTACACCTTC.

V gene TRBV28 combines with J gene TRBJ2-1; 11 nucleotides match TRBD2. Looked up from germline, CDR1 is MDHEN and CDR2 is SYDVKM. The length of the CDR3 is 15 residues. The V and J ends lost 5 bases and 6 bases, in that order; junction bases with no gene match: 6. The CDR3: CASSIAGGLSNEQFF. In DNA form, the CDR3 reads TGTGCCAGCAGTATAGCGGGAGGGCTATCCAATGAGCAGTTCTTC.

The V gene is TRBV2, the J gene TRBJ1-2; D uncertain. Germline V lookup: CDR1 SNHLY, CDR2 FYNNEI. The CDR3 is 13 amino acids. V was pared by 8 bases and J by 1 base, with 11 bases between. The CDR3 region is CASVVAHNYGYTF. CDR3 in DNA: TGTGCCAGCGTTGTAGCACATAACTATGGCTACACCTTC.

The rearrangement uses TRBV27 and TRBJ1-5; 7 bases align to TRBD1. After removal of 3 bases from V and 0 bases from J, the junction contained 11 bases not matched to a gene. This CDR3 contains 18 residues. CDR1 is MNHEY, CDR2 SMNVEV, per germline (reference sequence). CDR3 loop: CASSFYRDSQYSNQPQHF. CDR3 nucleotides: TGTGCCAGCAGTTTCTATAGGGACAGCCAATATAGCAATCAGCCCCAGCATTTT.